The source of this TCR beta chain is a study of shared clonotypes between healthy human individuals. Overall study context: Donors consisted of two women and a few men between 18 and 49. Study results and limitations: Generation probabilities of non-shared clonotypes were lower (relative to those shared by all four donors).

The CDR3 covers 12 residues. The V and J ends lost 6 bases and 6 bases respectively, with 11 bases between them. CDR1 is MGHDK and CDR2 is SYGVNS in the germline V gene. As defined, naive CD8 cells were CD45RO-negative and positively selected for CCR7, with terminally differentiated effector memory CD45RA+ cells excluded. The method was immunoSEQ multiplex PCR; TCRdb's version includes in-frame clones alone and lacks a portion of them. The sample gives 1.5 million to 2.5 million clones, roughly 94% of which show up once; 1% to 1.5% is in the top ten. Comments on this clone: The antigen is unknown.

The sequencing sample was made of naive CD8+ T cells sorted from blood. The clonotype was recovered from a man between 18 and 29 years old in good health. The chain couples TRBV25-1 to TRBJ1-1; D is possibly TRBD1 (5 bases). CDR3 in amino acids: CASSPGLAEAFF. Written as DNA, the CDR3 is TGTGCCAGCAGCCCAGGGCTGGCTGAAGCTTTCTTT.